This entry concerns a single T cell receptor (beta chain). Its specificity is not known. This may stem from a read error, because a much larger clone lies one nucleotide away. Germline CDR1 reads KGHDR; CDR2 reads SFDVKD. The CDR3 totals 13 residues. V shed 5 bases and J shed 7 bases, with 10 bases lying between them. This record belongs to a study of molecular identifiers for immune sequencing clone quantification. Sorting defined naive CD8 T cells as CD8+CD4-CCR7+CD45RA+. In TCRdb, the PCR reads were re-called with MiXCR into one record per CDR3 protein. The sample yields some 320,000 distinct CDR3 sequences, about 20% seen once. Whole-study findings and limits: Barcode-sharing identical TCR molecules could underestimate highly expanded clone sizes.

The chain uses TRBV24-1 and TRBJ1-4, with D hard to call. The sequencing input was naive CD8+ T cells from blood, with Jurkat cell RNA spiked in. The subset: FACS-sorted CD8+CD4-CCR7+CD45RA+ naive T cells. The clonotype originates from a human donor in good health. Some libraries in this study had Jurkat cell RNA spiked in. Here the CDR3 DNA reads TGTGCCACCAGTGGCGGATCGAGTGAAAAACTGTTTTTT. As protein: CATSGGSSEKLFF.